These 25 T cell receptor beta chains were all obtained from the same sample, sequenced in a study of blood T cell repertoires in COVID-19. The protocol was immunoSEQ multiplex PCR, while the TCRdb copy is restricted to in-frame clones and leaves out a portion. This sample carries approximately 230,000 clones, around 86% of them seen once, and the ten largest clones take approximately 1.6%. Sequencing was carried out using PBMCs or T cells enriched from blood (not recorded which). The receptors come from a man aged 40-49 years who had recovered from COVID-19.

The V gene is TRBV11-3, the J gene TRBJ2-2; no clear D gene. Germline loops: CDR1 SGHNT, CDR2 YENEEA. This CDR3 region has 13 residues. Trimming left V 4 bases short and J 7 bases short, with 10 bases between. CDR3 sequence (DNA): TGTGCCAGCAGCTACATTTCCAACGGGGAGCTGTTTTTT. This encodes CASSYISNGELFF.

The gene calls are TRBV11-3 and TRBJ2-3, with a weak D call TRBD2 (6 bases). The germline V gene encodes CDR1 SGHNT and CDR2 YENEEA. CDR3 length equals 14 residues. Between the trimmed V and J ends, which lost 1 base and 4 bases, there was a span of 9 bases. CDR3 coding DNA: TGTGCCAGCAGCTTAGTAGCGGCGGCAGATACGCAGTATTTT. Translated, it gives CASSLVAAADTQYF.

The V and J genes are TRBV18 and TRBJ2-5, with TRBD2 matching 13 bases. Germline trimming cut 5 bases from V and 1 base from J; bases unmatched to any gene: 4. The germline CDR1 and CDR2 sequences are KGHSH and LQKENI. CDR3 length equals 16 residues. The CDR3 DNA sequence: TGTGCCAGCTCAGGGGGACTAGCGGGACGCCAAGAGACCCAGTACTTC. This sequence encodes CASSGGLAGRQETQYF.

V gene TRBV27 combines with J gene TRBJ1-6, with 8 positions matching TRBD1. V was clipped by 5 bases and J by 9 bases; unmatched bases: 9. Germline-derived CDR1 and CDR2 are MNHEY and SMNVEV (reference sequence). This CDR3 spans 15 amino acids. Here the CDR3 reads CASSPWTGKSSPLHF. CDR3 DNA: TGTGCCAGCAGTCCGTGGACAGGGAAGAGTTCACCCCTCCACTTT.

V and J are TRBV2 and TRBJ1-2; TRBD1 matches 9 bases. CDR1 SNHLY and CDR2 FYNNEI come from the germline V gene. J gave up 6 bases and V 9 bases, and 8 bases lay outside the gene matches. The CDR3 totals 13 residues. The CDR3 sequence is CASKDRGFDGYTF. The CDR3 DNA follows: TGTGCCAGTAAGGACAGGGGATTTGATGGCTACACCTTC.

The chain combines TRBV5-1 with TRBJ1-1, with TRBD1 matching over 8 bases. The CDR3 length is 17 residues. CDR1 is SGHRS and CDR2 is YFSETQ in the germline V gene. The V gene end was trimmed by 2 bases and the J gene end by 1 base; junction bases not matched to a gene: 10. CDR3 in DNA: TGCGCCAGCAGCTTTACTAGACAGGGGTCGACGAACACTGAAGCTTTCTTT. Residues: CASSFTRQGSTNTEAFF.

The chain combines TRBV7-9 with TRBJ2-3, with TRBD1 identical over 11 bases. Germline CDR1 SEHNR, CDR2 FQNEAQ (reference sequence). Losses at the gene ends were 5 bases for V and 2 bases for J; bases not matched to a gene: 6. There are 16 residues in the CDR3. The CDR3 region is CASSPPGQGVTDTQYF. CDR3 coding DNA: TGTGCCAGCAGCCCACCGGGACAGGGGGTCACAGATACGCAGTATTTT.

This chain connects TRBV29-1 to TRBJ1-4; D is unresolved. CDR3 length: 13 residues. Per germline, CDR1 SQVTM and CDR2 ANQGSEA. V lost 6 bases, J lost 3 bases, and 11 bases lay in between. The CDR3 is CSVLRGANEKLFF. Written as DNA, the CDR3 is TGCAGCGTCCTACGGGGTGCTAATGAAAAACTGTTTTTT.

The rearrangement links TRBV28 to TRBJ1-5; no firm D call. V lost 3 bases and J 4 bases, leaving 13 bases between the germline ends. The CDR3 runs 15 residues. CDR1 MDHEN and CDR2 SYDVKM come from the germline V gene. The CDR3 coding sequence is TGTGCCAGCAGTTTTGGAGGGAAAGGAAATCAGCCCCAGCATTTT. It encodes CASSFGGKGNQPQHF.

This chain uses TRBV27 with TRBJ2-5, with D possibly TRBD2 on 7 matching bases. Germline V CDR1 and CDR2: MNHEY, SMNVEV (reference sequence). The CDR3 has 15 amino acids. Trimming shortened V by 3 bases and J by 3 bases, and 14 bases separated the two germline ends. DNA of the CDR3: TGTGCCAGCAGTTTTATGGAGGGGGGGAAAGAGACCCAGTACTTC. This sequence encodes CASSFMEGGKETQYF.

This clone was recorded a few times. This rearrangement joins TRBV7-9 to TRBJ2-3; TRBD2 is a possible D gene (6 bases). CDR1 is SEHNR and CDR2 is FQNEAQ in the germline V gene (reference sequence). The CDR3 length is 15 residues. V lost 6 bases, J lost 0 bases, and 13 bases lay in between. CDR3 region: CASSSSSGSTDTQYF. CDR3 DNA: TGTGCCAGCAGTTCGTCGAGCGGGAGCACAGATACGCAGTATTTT.

J is TRBJ2-3 and V is TRBV5-8, with TRBD2 identical over 7 bases. Per the germline V gene, CDR1 is SGHTS and CDR2 is YDEGEE. The V segment lost 4 bases and the J segment 2 bases; nucleotides outside the gene matches: 10. There are 16 residues in the CDR3. CDR3 amino acids: CASSRGVTDSTDTQYF. Written as DNA, the CDR3 is TGTGCCAGCAGCCGGGGGGTGACAGACTCCACAGATACGCAGTATTTT.

The chain has TRBV12-5 and TRBJ1-1; D is perhaps TRBD1 (6 bases). Germline loops: CDR1 LGHNT, CDR2 FRNRAP. There are 14 residues in the CDR3. With 2 bases removed from V and 1 base from J, the gap between germline ends came to 8 bases. The CDR3 region is CASGLPQGNTEAFF. The CDR3 nucleotides read TGTGCTAGTGGTTTGCCACAGGGGAACACTGAAGCTTTCTTT.

The rearrangement uses TRBV19 and TRBJ1-3, with 7 bases matching TRBD1. Trimming removed 6 bases from V and 0 bases from J; junction bases left unmatched: 8. The germline gives CDR1 LNHDA, CDR2 SQIVND (reference sequence). The CDR3 is made up of 16 amino acids. The DNA of the CDR3 is TGTGCCAGTAGCGGGGACAGTTCCATCTCTGGAAACACCATATATTTT. It encodes CASSGDSSISGNTIYF.

This clone was seen more than once but under ten times. The V and J genes are TRBV28 and TRBJ1-1; D gene unclear. Per germline, CDR1 MDHEN and CDR2 SYDVKM. V dropped 3 bases and J dropped 0 bases, with 29 bases sitting between them. The CDR3 runs to 21 residues. This CDR3 reads CASSFWPSVPRSYPMNTEAFF. The CDR3 coding sequence is TGTGCCAGCAGTTTCTGGCCGTCAGTTCCACGGAGTTATCCGATGAACACTGAAGCTTTCTTT.

The rearrangement joins TRBV9 to TRBJ2-7; the D is unclear. The V gene lost 0 bases and the J gene lost 1 base, with 5 bases spanning the gap. The CDR3 has 13 residues. In germline, CDR1 is SGDLS, CDR2 YYNGEE. CDR3 in DNA: TGTGCCAGCAGCGTAGGCAGTTCCTACGAGCAGTACTTC. Translated: CASSVGSSYEQYF. The whole variable domain, remainder taken from reference TRBV9 and TRBJ2-7, is DSGVTQTPKHLITATGQRVTLRCSPRSGDLSVYWYQQSLDQGLQFLIQYYNGEERAKGNILERFSAQQFPDLHSELNLSSLELGDSALYFCASSVGSSYEQYFGPGTRLTVT.

The chain carries TRBV24-1 and TRBJ2-7; D uncertain. The CDR3 sequence is 11 residues long. V lost 5 bases and J 3 bases, leaving 4 bases between the germline ends. Germline assignment: CDR1 KGHDR and CDR2 SFDVKD. CDR3 loop: CATSALYEQYF. The CDR3 DNA reads as TGTGCCACCAGTGCCCTCTACGAGCAGTACTTC.

A remark on this clone: The sample has other DNA sequences that encode this CDR3 too. This rearrangement joins TRBV6-5 to TRBJ1-5; 9 bases agree with TRBD1. J lost 7 bases, V lost 6 bases, and 4 bases had no gene match. Looked up from germline, CDR1 is MNHEY and CDR2 is SVGAGI. The CDR3 is made up of 13 amino acids. The CDR3, as DNA: TGTGCCAGCAGGAGACAGGGGGGACAGCCCCAGCATTTT. Protein product: CASRRQGGQPQHF.

This chain links TRBV5-4 with TRBJ2-7; possibly TRBD1 for D (5 bases). V shed 2 bases and J shed 1 base, with 19 bases lying between them. The germline V gene has CDR1 SGHNT and CDR2 YYREEE (reference sequence). There are 17 residues in the CDR3. CDR3 loop: CASSFIFEPGSSYEQYF. The CDR3 DNA follows: TGTGCCAGCAGCTTCATTTTCGAGCCAGGGTCGTCCTACGAGCAGTACTTC.

The chain carries TRBV2 and TRBJ2-7, with D possibly TRBD2 on 6 matching bases. The CDR3 has 14 residues. V was pared by 3 bases and J by 5 bases, with 14 bases between. Per the germline V gene, CDR1 is SNHLY and CDR2 is FYNNEI. In DNA form, the CDR3 reads TGTGCCAGCAGTGAGGGGGGAATCATCCACGAGCAGTACTTC. As protein: CASSEGGIIHEQYF.

The rearrangement joins TRBV29-1 to TRBJ1-1; perhaps TRBD1 as D (6 bases). The CDR3 sequence is 14 residues long. Germline CDR1 and CDR2: SQVTM and ANQGSEA. V was shortened by 5 bases and J by 2 bases, with 15 bases between the two germline ends. The chain's CDR3 is CSVRVGGANTEAFF. As DNA, the CDR3 is TGCAGCGTTAGGGTGGGGGGGGCCAACACTGAAGCTTTCTTT.

This chain links TRBV5-1 with TRBJ2-3; TRBD1 agrees at 8 bases. This CDR3 region has 15 residues. V gave up 2 bases and J gave up 5 bases; unmatched junction bases: 7. Germline CDR1 reads SGHRS; CDR2 reads YFSETQ. The CDR3 loop reads CASSFGQGAVDTQYF. Written as DNA, the CDR3 is TGCGCCAGCAGCTTCGGACAGGGAGCAGTAGATACGCAGTATTTT.

Remarks on this clone: Other DNA sequences in the same sample also yield this CDR3. V usage is TRBV2 and J usage is TRBJ1-1; 7 nucleotides align to TRBD1. Germline V lookup: CDR1 SNHLY, CDR2 FYNNEI. The J segment lost 1 base and the V segment lost 9 bases, leaving 5 bases of the junction unmatched. There are 13 residues in the CDR3. The CDR3 nucleotides read TGTGCCAGTCGGGACAGTGAGAACACTGAAGCTTTCTTT. This translates into CASRDSENTEAFF.

The rearrangement links TRBV5-1 to TRBJ2-2; weak D call: TRBD1 (6 bases). This CDR3 contains 15 residues. V lost 3 bases and J 6 bases, leaving 15 bases between the germline ends. The germline gives CDR1 SGHRS, CDR2 YFSETQ. The CDR3: CASSYGQFPSGELFF. In DNA, the CDR3 is TGCGCCAGCAGCTATGGACAGTTTCCATCCGGGGAGCTGTTTTTT.

This clone is a singleton in its sample. The chain is built from TRBV6-5 and TRBJ2-7; 10 nucleotides agree with TRBD1. V lost 9 bases to trimming and J lost 0 bases; unmatched junction nucleotides: 5. CDR1 and CDR2 from the germline V gene are MNHEY and SVGAGI. The CDR3 loop spans 14 amino acids. The CDR3 region is CASLGTGVSYEQYF. CDR3 sequence (DNA): TGTGCCAGTCTCGGGACAGGGGTCTCCTACGAGCAGTACTTC.